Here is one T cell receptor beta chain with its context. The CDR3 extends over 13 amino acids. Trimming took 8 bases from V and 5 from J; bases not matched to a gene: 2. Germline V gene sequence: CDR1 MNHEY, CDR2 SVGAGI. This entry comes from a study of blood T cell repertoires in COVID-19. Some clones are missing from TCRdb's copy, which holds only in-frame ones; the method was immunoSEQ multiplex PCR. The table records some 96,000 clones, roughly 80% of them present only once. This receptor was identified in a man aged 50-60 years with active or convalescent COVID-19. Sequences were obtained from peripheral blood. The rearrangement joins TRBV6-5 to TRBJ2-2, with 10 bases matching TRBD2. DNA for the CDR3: TGTGCCAGCTTACTAGCGGGAACCGGGGAGCTGTTTTTT. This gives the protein CASLLAGTGELFF.